This record covers a single T cell receptor beta chain. Profiled with immunoSEQ multiplex PCR; TCRdb holds only in-frame clones, not every one. The data hold 150,000 to 200,000 clones, with about nine tenths observed a single time. This sample is part of a study of lymphopenia after photon versus proton radiotherapy. The V gene's germline CDR1 is LNHNV and CDR2 YYDKDF (reference sequence). V lost 6 bases to trimming and J lost 4 bases; unmatched junction nucleotides: 5. The length of the CDR3 is 15 residues. This chain joins TRBV15 and TRBJ2-5; TRBD2 agrees at 13 bases. This clonotype was obtained from a man in his fifties with gastric cancer. The sequencing here drew on peripheral blood, taken from a patient treated with photon-based radiotherapy. CDR3 sequence: CATSTSGRGPETQYF. For the CDR3, the DNA is TGTGCCACCAGTACTAGCGGGAGGGGTCCAGAGACCCAGTACTTC.